This T cell receptor beta chain was recorded in a study of blood T cell repertoires in COVID-19 (dated by TCRdb to 2020 to 2021). Notes on the research overall: Samples covering the acute and convalescent phases of COVID-19 were provided by collaborators in the United States, Italy and Spain. A de-identified subject ID, COVID-19 status, age in years and sex were almost always included in the sample metadata. The samples were drawn from the first 160 participants of the ongoing ImmuneRACE study and from 950 to 1,500 subjects provided by 6 global collaborators. Deeply sampled blood TCRbeta repertoires from subjects exposed to, actively infected with, or recovered from COVID-19 were included in the dataset. Where HLA class I and class II types were available, the types were taken from metadata supplied by the sample provider, not from assay-based typing. A freely available public database, intended as a resource for researchers studying the immune response to SARS-CoV-2, is where the repertoires were released. The material from the prospective study consisted of cDNA or gDNA derived from T cells, B-cell-depleted T cells, or PBMCs. Broad study findings and their caveats: Clinical and demographic metadata were provided uncurated, with the amount varying by source and participant.

TCRbeta CDR3 regions were amplified from genomic DNA by means of the immunoSEQ Assay, a bias-controlled multiplex PCR. The original pipeline was this. The number of nucleated cells in each sample was estimated from the amplification of reference gene primers within the assay. Sequence reads were collapsed and filtered to measure the absolute abundance of every unique TCRbeta CDR3 rearrangement. For each sample, productive Simpson clonality was calculated as the square root of Simpson's diversity index over productive rearrangements. The table was pulled from immuneACCESS by TCRdb, which kept in-frame rearrangements only. Such tables lose some clones; where checked, under half of the loss comes from unresolved V genes, and the rest has no known cause. D and trimming were read from the DNA, whereas the V and J calls and clone size are those reported in that table. The sample table contains some 160,000 clones; only one count was recorded for around 80% of them. The ten largest clones take up roughly 4.2% of the sample.

The CDR3 spans 15 residues, from the cysteine through the phenylalanine. The retained sequence is limited to the CDR3, 45 bases, with the frame set at the first base. For CDR1 and CDR2, the germline V gene lists MDHEN and SYDVKM. V trim: 6 bases; J trim: 6 bases; unmatched bases: 12. On this clone itself: Its antigen specificity is not known. Base qualities were left out, and no much larger clone turns up one base away.

Collaborating institutions collected whole blood in K2EDTA tubes following their own protocols. For TCRbeta analysis, collaborators shipped samples as frozen whole blood, isolated PBMCs, or DNA extracted from either of those sample types. This sequence was found in a man between 60 and 75 years old with acute or convalescent COVID-19. Sample: peripheral blood. The chain employs TRBV28 and TRBJ1-2; 8 bases in between match TRBD1. The DNA reads TGTGCCAGCAGCTTTGGCTTCGCGGGACAGGATGGCTACACCTTC. Translated, this gives CASSFGFAGQDGYTF.